Sequencing of this T cell receptor (beta chain) was carried out in a study of T cell changes during pregnancy in multiple sclerosis. Sequenced by immunoSEQ multiplex PCR; TCRdb stores in-frame clones only, minus some. The table includes approximately 70,000 clones, roughly 90% detected once. Looked up from germline, CDR1 is SGHTA and CDR2 is FQGNSA. The CDR3 sequence is 12 residues long. Trimming took 2 bases from V and 3 from J, leaving 5 bases between them. This receptor was obtained from a female donor in good health, enrolled as a control in a pregnancy study. The J gene is TRBJ2-7, the V gene TRBV7-2; D gene unclear. The starting material was peripheral blood, obtained in the first trimester of pregnancy. CDR3 sequence reads: CASSLTGYEQYF. The CDR3 DNA sequence: TGTGCCAGCAGCTTAACTGGCTACGAGCAGTACTTC.